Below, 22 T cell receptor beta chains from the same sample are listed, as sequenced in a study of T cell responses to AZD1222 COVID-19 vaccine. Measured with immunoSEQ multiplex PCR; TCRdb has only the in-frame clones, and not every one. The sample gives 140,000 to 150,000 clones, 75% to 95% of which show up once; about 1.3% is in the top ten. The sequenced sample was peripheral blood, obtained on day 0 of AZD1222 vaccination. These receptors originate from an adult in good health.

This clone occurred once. CDR3 DNA sequence: TGTGCCAGCTCACCACAGGGACCGGGCAATCAGCCCCAGCATTTT. Encoded protein: CASSPQGPGNQPQHF. The chain couples TRBV18 to TRBJ1-5; D is perhaps TRBD1 (5 bases). V lost 1 base and J 2 bases, leaving 9 bases between the germline ends. This CDR3 has 15 residues. Germline values: CDR1 KGHSH, CDR2 LQKENI.

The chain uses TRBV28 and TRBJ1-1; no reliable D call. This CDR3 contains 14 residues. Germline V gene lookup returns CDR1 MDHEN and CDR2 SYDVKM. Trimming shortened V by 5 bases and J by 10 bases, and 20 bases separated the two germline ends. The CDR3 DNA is TGTGCCAGCAGTCCCGAGGCCCGAGGACTGGGAGCTTTCTTT. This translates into CASSPEARGLGAFF.

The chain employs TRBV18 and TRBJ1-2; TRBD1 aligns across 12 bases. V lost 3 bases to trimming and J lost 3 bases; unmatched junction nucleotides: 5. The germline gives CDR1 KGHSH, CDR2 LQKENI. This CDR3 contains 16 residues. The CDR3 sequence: CASSPTGTGGDYGYTF. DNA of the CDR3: TGTGCCAGCTCACCGACGGGGACAGGGGGCGACTATGGCTACACCTTC.

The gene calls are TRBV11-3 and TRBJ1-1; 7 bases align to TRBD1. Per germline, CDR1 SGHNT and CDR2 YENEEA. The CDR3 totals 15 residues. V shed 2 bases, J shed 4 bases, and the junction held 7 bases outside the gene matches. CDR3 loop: CASSLRGLGGTEAFF. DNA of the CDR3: TGTGCCAGCAGCTTAAGGGGGCTGGGTGGCACTGAAGCTTTCTTT.

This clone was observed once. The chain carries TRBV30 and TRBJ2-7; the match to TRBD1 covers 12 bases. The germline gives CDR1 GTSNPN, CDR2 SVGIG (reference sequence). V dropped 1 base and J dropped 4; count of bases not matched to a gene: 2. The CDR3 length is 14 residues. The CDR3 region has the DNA TGTGCCTGGAGTGGGGACAGGGGGCGATACGAGCAGTACTTC. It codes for CAWSGDRGRYEQYF.

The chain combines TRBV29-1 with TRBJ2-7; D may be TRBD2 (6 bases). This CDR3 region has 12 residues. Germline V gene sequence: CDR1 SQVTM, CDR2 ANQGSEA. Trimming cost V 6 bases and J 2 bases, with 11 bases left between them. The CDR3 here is CSVVAEAYEQYF. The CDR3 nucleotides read TGCAGCGTAGTAGCGGAAGCCTACGAGCAGTACTTC.

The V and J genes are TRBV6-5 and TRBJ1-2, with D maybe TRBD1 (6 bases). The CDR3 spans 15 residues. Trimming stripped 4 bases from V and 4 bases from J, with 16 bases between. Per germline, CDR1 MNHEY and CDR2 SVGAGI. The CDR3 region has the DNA TGTGCCAGCAGTTCCGGACAGACCGCTGGCTATGGCTACACCTTC. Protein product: CASSSGQTAGYGYTF.

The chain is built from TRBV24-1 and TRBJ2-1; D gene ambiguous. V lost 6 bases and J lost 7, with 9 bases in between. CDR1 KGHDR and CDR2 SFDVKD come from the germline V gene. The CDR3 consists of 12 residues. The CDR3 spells CATSRESNEQFF. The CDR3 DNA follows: TGTGCCACCAGTCGTGAAAGTAATGAGCAGTTCTTC.

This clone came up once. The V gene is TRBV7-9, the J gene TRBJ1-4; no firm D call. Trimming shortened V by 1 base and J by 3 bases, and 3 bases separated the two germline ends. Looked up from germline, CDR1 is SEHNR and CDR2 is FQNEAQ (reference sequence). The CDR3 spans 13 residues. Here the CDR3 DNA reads TGTGCCAGCAGCTTAGGGGCTAATGAAAAACTGTTTTTT. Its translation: CASSLGANEKLFF.

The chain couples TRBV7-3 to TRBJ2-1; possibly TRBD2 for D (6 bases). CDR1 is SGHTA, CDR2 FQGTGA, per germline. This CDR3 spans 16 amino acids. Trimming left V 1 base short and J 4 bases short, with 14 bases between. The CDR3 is CASSLRAGQYYNEQFF. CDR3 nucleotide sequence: TGTGCCAGCAGCTTAAGGGCGGGGCAGTATTACAATGAGCAGTTCTTC. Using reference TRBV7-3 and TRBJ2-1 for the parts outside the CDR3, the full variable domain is GAGVSQTPSNKVTEKGKYVELRCDPISGHTALYWYRQSLGQGPEFLIYFQGTGAADDSGLPNDRFFAVRPEGSVSTLKIQRTERGDSAVYLCASSLRAGQYYNEQFFGPGTRLTVL.

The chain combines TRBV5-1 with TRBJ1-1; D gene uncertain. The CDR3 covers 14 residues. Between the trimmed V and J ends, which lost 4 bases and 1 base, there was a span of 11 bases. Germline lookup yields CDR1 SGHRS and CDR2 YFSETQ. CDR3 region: CASSRPDGNTEAFF. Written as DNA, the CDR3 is TGCGCCAGCAGCCGGCCAGACGGGAACACTGAAGCTTTCTTT.

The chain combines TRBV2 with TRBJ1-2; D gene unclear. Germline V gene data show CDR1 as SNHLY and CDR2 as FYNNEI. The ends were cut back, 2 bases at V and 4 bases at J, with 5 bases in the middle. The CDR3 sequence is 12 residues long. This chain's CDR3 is CASSEILYGYTF. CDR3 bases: TGTGCCAGCAGTGAAATCCTCTATGGCTACACCTTC.

DNA for the CDR3: TGTGCCAGCAGCTTAGATTTAAGTGAGCAGTTCTTC. Its protein is CASSLDLSEQFF. This chain joins TRBV11-3 and TRBJ2-1; no firm D call. The ends were cut back, 0 bases at V and 9 bases at J, with 6 bases in the middle. Germline CDR1 and CDR2: SGHNT and YENEEA. CDR3 length: 12 residues.

CDR3 bases: TGTGCCAGCAGTGAGTTAACGGGTGGACGGTACGAGCAGTACTTC. As protein: CASSELTGGRYEQYF. The rearrangement links TRBV6-1 to TRBJ2-7; D gene unclear. CDR1 and CDR2 (germline): MNHNS, SASEGT. V dropped 3 bases and J dropped 4 bases, with 16 bases sitting between them. The CDR3 has 15 residues.

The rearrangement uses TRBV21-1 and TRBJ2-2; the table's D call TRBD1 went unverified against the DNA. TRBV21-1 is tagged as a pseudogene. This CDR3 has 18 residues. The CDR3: CASSQGGQDSRNSWELFF. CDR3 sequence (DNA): TGTGCCAGCAGCCAAGGCGGTCAGGACAGCCGAAACTCCTGGGAGCTGTTTTTT.

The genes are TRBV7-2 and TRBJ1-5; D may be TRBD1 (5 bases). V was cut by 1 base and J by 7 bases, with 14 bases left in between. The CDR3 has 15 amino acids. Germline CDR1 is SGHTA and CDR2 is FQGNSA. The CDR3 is CASSLEGQGYQPQHF. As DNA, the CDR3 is TGTGCCAGCAGCTTAGAGGGGCAGGGCTACCAGCCCCAGCATTTT.

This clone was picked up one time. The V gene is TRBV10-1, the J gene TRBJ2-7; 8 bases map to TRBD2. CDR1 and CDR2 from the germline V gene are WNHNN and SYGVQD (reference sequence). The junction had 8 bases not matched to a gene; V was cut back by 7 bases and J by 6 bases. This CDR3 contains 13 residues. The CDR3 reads CASTGGVYGEQYF. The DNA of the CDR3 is TGCGCCAGCACCGGGGGGGTCTACGGCGAGCAGTACTTC.

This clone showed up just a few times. CDR3 protein: CASSPVLWTGINSYNEQFF. As DNA, the CDR3 is TGTGCCAGCAGCCCAGTGCTCTGGACAGGGATCAACTCCTACAATGAGCAGTTCTTC. This sequence joins TRBV11-2 and TRBJ2-1; TRBD1 aligns across 8 bases. Per germline, CDR1 SGHAT and CDR2 FQNNGV. V gave up 5 bases and J gave up 0 bases; unmatched junction bases: 15. The CDR3 length is 19 residues.

This CDR3 is CASSLTRQVIGYGYTF. The CDR3 DNA reads TGTGCCAGCAGCTTAACCCGACAGGTGATAGGTTACGGCTACACCTTC. The J gene is TRBJ1-2, the V gene TRBV7-9, with D perhaps TRBD1 (6 bases). Per the germline V gene, CDR1 is SEHNR and CDR2 is FQNEAQ (reference sequence). The CDR3 runs 16 residues. V was shortened by 2 bases and J by 8 bases, with 21 bases between the two germline ends.

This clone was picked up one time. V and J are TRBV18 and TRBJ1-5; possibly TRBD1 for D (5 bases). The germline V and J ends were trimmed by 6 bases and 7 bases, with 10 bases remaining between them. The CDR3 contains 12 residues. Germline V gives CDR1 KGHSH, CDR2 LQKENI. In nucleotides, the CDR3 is TGTGCCAGCTCGCAAGGGGAACAGCCCCAGCATTTT. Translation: CASSQGEQPQHF.

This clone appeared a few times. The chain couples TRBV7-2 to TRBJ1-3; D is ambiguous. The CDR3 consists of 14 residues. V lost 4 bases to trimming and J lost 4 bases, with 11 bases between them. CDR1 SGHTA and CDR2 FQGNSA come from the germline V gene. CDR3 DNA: TGTGCCAGCAGCTCCGCCGGGGTAGGAAACACCATATATTTT. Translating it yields CASSSAGVGNTIYF. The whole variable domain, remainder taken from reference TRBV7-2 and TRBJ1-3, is GAGVSQSPSNKVTEKGKDVELRCDPISGHTALYWYRQSLGQGLEFLIYFQGNSAPDKSGLPSDRFSAERTGGSVSTLTIQRTQQEDSAVYLCASSSAGVGNTIYFGEGSWLTVV.

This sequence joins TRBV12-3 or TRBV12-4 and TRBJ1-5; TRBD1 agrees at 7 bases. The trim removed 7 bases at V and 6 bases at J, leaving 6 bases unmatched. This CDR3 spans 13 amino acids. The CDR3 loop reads CASTPGGVQPQHF. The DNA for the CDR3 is TGTGCCAGCACCCCAGGGGGGGTTCAGCCCCAGCATTTT.